The 28 T cell receptor beta chains presented below share a single source sample, sequenced in a study of blood T cell repertoires in COVID-19. Using immunoSEQ multiplex PCR, the repertoire was profiled, and TCRdb retains in-frame clones only, with some absent. This table has 99,000 or so clones, around 80% appearing once. The sample comprised peripheral blood. Receptor source: a woman of 80 years or more with acute or convalescent COVID-19.

V gene TRBV6-1 combines with J gene TRBJ1-5; D is possibly TRBD1 (5 bases). The CDR3 spans 14 residues. Germline CDR1 is MNHNS and CDR2 is SASEGT. With 3 bases removed from V and 5 bases from J, the gap between germline ends came to 11 bases. The DNA of the CDR3 is TGTGCCAGCAGTGAGGGGCAGGGCCATCAGCCCCAGCATTTT. Its translation: CASSEGQGHQPQHF.

Concerning this clone itself: Distinct nucleotide sequences in the sample also encode this CDR3. This chain connects TRBV28 to TRBJ1-5; D call uncertain. The V and J ends lost 4 bases and 2 bases respectively, with 9 bases between them. There are 14 residues in the CDR3. Germline assignment: CDR1 MDHEN and CDR2 SYDVKM. Here the CDR3 reads CASSSAGGNQPQHF. The CDR3 DNA reads as TGTGCCAGCAGTTCGGCCGGAGGCAATCAGCCCCAGCATTTT.

This chain connects TRBV3-1 (or the pseudogene TRBV3-2) to TRBJ2-2; TRBD2 matches at 13 bases. In germline, CDR1 is LGHDT, CDR2 YNNKEL (reference sequence). The CDR3 sequence is 16 residues long. The J segment lost 7 bases and the V segment lost 1 base, leaving 3 bases of the junction unmatched. CDR3 sequence reads: CASSQGLAGGIGELFF. The CDR3 DNA reads as TGTGCCAGCAGCCAAGGACTAGCGGGAGGAATCGGGGAGCTGTTTTTT.

J is TRBJ1-5 and V is TRBV2; the match to TRBD1 covers 11 bases. CDR1 and CDR2 from the germline V gene are SNHLY and FYNNEI. The J segment lost 10 bases and the V segment lost 5 bases, leaving 13 bases of the junction unmatched. The CDR3 is 16 residues long. This chain's CDR3 is CASSLDRGRVRGPQHF. In DNA, the CDR3 is TGTGCCAGCAGTCTGGACAGGGGGCGCGTAAGAGGTCCCCAGCATTTT.

The chain recombines TRBV12-3 or TRBV12-4 with TRBJ2-5; no definite D call. Trimming stripped 4 bases from V and 6 bases from J, with 9 bases between. This CDR3 is built from 12 residues. CDR3 nucleotides: TGTGCCAGCAGTTCCAATTCTAAGACCCAGTACTTC. Encoded protein: CASSSNSKTQYF.

The V call is TRBV9, the J call TRBJ2-7; TRBD2 matches 8 bases. The germline CDR1 and CDR2 sequences are SGDLS and YYNGEE. The CDR3 has 18 residues. Trimming removed 0 bases from V and 1 base from J; junction bases left unmatched: 12. For the CDR3, the DNA is TGTGCCAGCAGCGTAGAGGTATTAGCGGGACGAGGGTCCTACGAGCAGTACGTC. Its protein is CASSVEVLAGRGSYEQYV.

V and J are TRBV15 and TRBJ2-1; possibly TRBD2 for D (6 bases). The V gene lost 8 bases and the J gene lost 2 bases, with 10 bases spanning the gap. The germline V gene encodes CDR1 LNHNV and CDR2 YYDKDF (reference sequence). This CDR3 comprises 13 residues. Written as DNA, the CDR3 is TGTGCCACCGGAGGGTATACCTACAATGAGCAGTTCTTC. Translation gives CATGGYTYNEQFF. Combining the CDR3 with reference TRBV15 and TRBJ2-1 gives the whole variable domain DAMVIQNPRYQVTQFGKPVTLSCSQTLNHNVMYWYQQKSSQAPKLLFHYYDKDFNNEADTPDNFQSRRPNTSFCFLDIRSPGLGDTAMYLCATGGYTYNEQFFGPGTRLTVL.

This chain's CDR3 is CASSNTGYSYNEQFF. In DNA, the CDR3 is TGTGCCAGCAGTAATACAGGGTACTCCTACAATGAGCAGTTCTTC. The V call is TRBV6-5, the J call TRBJ2-1; tentatively, D is TRBD1 (6 bases). The CDR3 contains 15 residues. Trimming shortened V by 5 bases and J by 0 bases, and 11 bases separated the two germline ends. Germline loops: CDR1 MNHEY, CDR2 SVGAGI.

The chain employs TRBV19 and TRBJ1-2, with 7 bases that match TRBD1. CDR1 LNHDA and CDR2 SQIVND come from the germline V gene (reference sequence). J was trimmed by 6 bases and V by 4 bases; bases with no gene match: 8. The CDR3 has 14 amino acids. CDR3 nucleotide sequence: TGTGCCAGTAGTACCATCCTCACAGGGGATGGCTACACCTTC. Its translation: CASSTILTGDGYTF.

The rearrangement uses TRBV7-9 and TRBJ2-1; 8 nucleotides match TRBD2. The length of the CDR3 is 16 residues. With V trimmed by 2 bases and J by 4 bases, 7 bases remained unmatched. Germline lookup yields CDR1 SEHNR and CDR2 FQNEAQ (reference sequence). The CDR3 DNA is TGTGCCAGCAGCTTACTAGCGGGCATCAAATACAATGAGCAGTTCTTC. It specifies CASSLLAGIKYNEQFF.

The chain couples TRBV7-9 to TRBJ1-2, with TRBD1 matching 8 bases. CDR3 length: 16 residues. With 5 bases clipped from V and 4 bases from J, the junction kept 12 bases outside the gene matches. CDR1 is SEHNR and CDR2 is FQNEAQ in the germline V gene (reference sequence). CDR3 region: CASSRGEQGGSYGYTF. The CDR3 DNA sequence: TGTGCCAGCAGCCGCGGGGAACAGGGGGGCTCCTATGGCTACACCTTC. The variable domain in full, completed from reference TRBV7-9 and TRBJ1-2, reads DTGVSQNPRHKITKRGQNVTFRCDPISEHNRLYWYRQTLGQGPEFLTYFQNEAQLEKSRLLSDRFSAERPKGSFSTLEIQRTEQGDSAMYLCASSRGEQGGSYGYTFGSGTRLTVV.

The chain has TRBV9 and TRBJ2-2, with 8 bases that match TRBD1. This CDR3 contains 17 residues. Germline lookup yields CDR1 SGDLS and CDR2 YYNGEE. The V and J ends lost 0 bases and 6 bases, in that order; junction bases with no gene match: 10. The CDR3 loop reads CASSVARQGYRAGELFF. The CDR3 DNA follows: TGTGCCAGCAGCGTAGCTCGACAGGGGTATAGGGCCGGGGAGCTGTTTTTT.

The chain is built from TRBV21-1 and TRBJ2-7; TRBD2, the table's D call, was not compared with the DNA. TRBV21-1 is tagged as a pseudogene. The CDR3 has 18 amino acids. CDR3 coding DNA: TGTGCCAGCAGCGGACACTATAGGACTAGCGGGAGGGACTACGAGCAGTACTTC. Translating it yields CASSGHYRTSGRDYEQYF.

The table lists this clone with a few counts. This chain joins TRBV3-1 (or the pseudogene TRBV3-2) and TRBJ1-3; TRBD1 might be the D (5 bases). The CDR3 runs 12 residues. V was clipped by 1 base and J by 15 bases, with 13 bases between them. Per germline, CDR1 LGHDT and CDR2 YNNKEL (reference sequence). CDR3 sequence reads: CASSQAGDREYF. In DNA, the CDR3 is TGTGCCAGCAGCCAAGCAGGAGACAGAGAATATTTT.

This sequence joins TRBV28 and TRBJ2-1; no clear D. Germline CDR1 is MDHEN and CDR2 is SYDVKM. This CDR3 spans 12 amino acids. V lost 5 bases and J lost 6, with 8 bases in between. Here the CDR3 reads CASSDSLNEQFF. DNA for the CDR3: TGTGCCAGCAGTGATAGTCTCAATGAGCAGTTCTTC.

The chain carries TRBV6-5 and TRBJ1-2, with 9 bases matching TRBD1. Trimming removed 6 bases from V and 5 bases from J; junction bases left unmatched: 10. Germline V gene data show CDR1 as MNHEY and CDR2 as SVGAGI. The length of the CDR3 is 15 residues. The CDR3 reads CASSYMGQGAYGYTF. DNA of the CDR3: TGTGCCAGCAGCTATATGGGACAGGGCGCATATGGCTACACCTTC.

The chain carries TRBV12-5 and TRBJ1-4; 10 bases line up with TRBD1. Germline loops: CDR1 LGHNT, CDR2 FRNRAP. The CDR3 spans 16 residues. J was trimmed by 0 bases and V by 5 bases; bases with no gene match: 3. For the CDR3, the DNA is TGTGCTAGTGGTATCGGGACAGGGGCAACTAATGAAAAACTGTTTTTT. As protein: CASGIGTGATNEKLFF.

This rearrangement joins TRBV27 to TRBJ1-1, with 7 bases fitting TRBD1. The V segment lost 2 bases and the J segment 0 bases; nucleotides outside the gene matches: 6. The CDR3 has 16 residues. Looked up from germline, CDR1 is MNHEY and CDR2 is SMNVEV (reference sequence). The CDR3 region is CASSLSRGRVNTEAFF. The CDR3 bases are TGTGCCAGCAGTTTAAGTAGGGGGCGGGTGAACACTGAAGCTTTCTTT.

The J gene is TRBJ2-5, the V gene TRBV20-1; TRBD1 agrees at 7 bases. Germline-derived CDR1 and CDR2 are DFQATT and SNEGSKA (reference sequence). The CDR3 spans 11 residues. V lost 1 base and J lost 10; bases outside the gene matches: 3. CDR3 residues: CSARGQGDQYF. The CDR3, as DNA: TGCAGTGCTAGAGGCCAGGGGGACCAGTACTTC.

This chain links TRBV14 with TRBJ2-7, with D perhaps matching TRBD2 (6 bases). CDR3 length equals 13 residues. CDR1 is SGHDN and CDR2 is FVKESK in the germline V gene. V shed 4 bases and J shed 4 bases, with 11 bases lying between them. CDR3 amino acids: CASSPSGFYEQYF. Written as DNA, the CDR3 is TGTGCCAGCAGCCCCAGCGGGTTTTACGAGCAGTACTTC.

Here the CDR3 reads CASSQVYTVYNSPLHF. The CDR3, as DNA: TGTGCCAGCAGCCAAGTGTACACCGTCTATAATTCACCCCTCCACTTT. The J gene is TRBJ1-6, the V gene TRBV3-1 (or the pseudogene TRBV3-2); D ambiguous. There are 16 residues in the CDR3. The V end was cut by 1 base, the J end by 3 bases, with 10 bases between. Germline-derived CDR1 and CDR2 are LGHDT and YNNKEL (reference sequence).

The chain recombines TRBV18 with TRBJ1-2; D may be TRBD1 (5 bases). The V end was cut by 4 bases, the J end by 8 bases, with 14 bases between. The CDR3 is 13 amino acids. Germline V gene data show CDR1 as KGHSH and CDR2 as LQKENI. CDR3 amino acids: CASSLDRYYGYTF. CDR3 nucleotide sequence: TGTGCCAGCTCACTTGACAGATATTACGGCTACACCTTC.

The chain is built from TRBV5-4 and TRBJ2-1, with 11 bases fitting TRBD2. This CDR3 contains 17 residues. Germline V lookup: CDR1 SGHNT, CDR2 YYREEE (reference sequence). The J segment lost 0 bases and the V segment lost 4 bases, leaving 6 bases of the junction unmatched. The CDR3 DNA sequence: TGTGCCAGCAGCAGAGGGACTAGCGGTTCCTCCTACAATGAGCAGTTCTTC. Its protein product is CASSRGTSGSSYNEQFF.

This clone has a single count. This chain uses TRBV7-9 with TRBJ2-3; 8 bases align to TRBD1. With 4 bases clipped from V and 5 bases from J, the junction kept 2 bases outside the gene matches. There are 13 residues in the CDR3. The germline CDR1 and CDR2 sequences are SEHNR and FQNEAQ (reference sequence). The CDR3: CASSSTGGDTQYF. The CDR3 DNA reads TGTGCCAGCAGCTCTACAGGGGGAGATACGCAGTATTTT.

V usage is TRBV5-1 and J usage is TRBJ2-5, with 7 bases aligning to TRBD2. Trimming at V came to 0 bases and at J to 5 bases, leaving 4 bases not matched to a gene. Germline-derived CDR1 and CDR2 are SGHRS and YFSETQ. The CDR3 runs 14 residues. The CDR3 coding sequence is TGCGCCAGCAGCTTGGCCCCCGGGGGGGAGACCCAGTACTTC. As protein: CASSLAPGGETQYF. The variable domain in full, with the rest retrieved from reference TRBV5-1 and TRBJ2-5, is KAGVTQTPRYLIKTRGQQVTLSCSPISGHRSVSWYQQTPGQGLQFLFEYFSETQRNKGNFPGRFSGRQFSNSRSEMNVSTLELGDSALYLCASSLAPGGETQYFGPGTRLLVL.

V gene TRBV5-1 combines with J gene TRBJ2-3; TRBD2 agrees at 8 bases. There are 16 residues in the CDR3. The germline V gene encodes CDR1 SGHRS and CDR2 YFSETQ. V shed 2 bases and J 6 bases; nucleotides not matched to a gene: 11. CDR3 coding DNA: TGCGCCAGCAGCTTAGGGTACCGGGAGGGCCGTGATACGCAGTATTTT. Amino acids: CASSLGYREGRDTQYF.

The chain is built from TRBV7-4 and TRBJ2-5; D unresolved. The V gene's germline CDR1 is SGHVT and CDR2 SQSDAQ. The CDR3 covers 12 residues. The ends were cut back, 10 bases at V and 3 bases at J, with 12 bases in the middle. The CDR3 region is CATEGAEETQYF. The CDR3 bases are TGTGCCACCGAAGGAGCTGAAGAGACCCAGTACTTC.

The chain is built from TRBV9 and TRBJ2-5, with 12 bases fitting TRBD2. There are 19 residues in the CDR3. The V segment lost 1 base and the J segment 1 base; nucleotides outside the gene matches: 11. Germline lookup yields CDR1 SGDLS and CDR2 YYNGEE. In DNA form, the CDR3 reads TGTGCCAGCAGCGTATCGTTCGCCGGGACTAGCGGGTTCCAAGAGACCCAGTACTTC. It encodes CASSVSFAGTSGFQETQYF.